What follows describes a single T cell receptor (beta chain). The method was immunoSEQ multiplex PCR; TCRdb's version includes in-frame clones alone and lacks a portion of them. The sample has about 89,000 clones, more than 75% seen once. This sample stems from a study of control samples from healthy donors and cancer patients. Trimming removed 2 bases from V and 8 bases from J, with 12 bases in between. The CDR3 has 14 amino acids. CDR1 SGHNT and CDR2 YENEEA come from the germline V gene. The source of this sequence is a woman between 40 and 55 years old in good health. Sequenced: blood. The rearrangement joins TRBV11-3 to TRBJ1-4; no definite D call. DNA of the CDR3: TGTGCCAGCAGCTTAACGGAATCGAAGGAAAAACTGTTTTTT. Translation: CASSLTESKEKLFF.